This T cell receptor (beta chain) was identified in a study of Ad26.COV2.S vaccination and SARS-CoV-2 variants. Turning to the study itself: A participant enrolled in the COV1001 Ad26.COV2.S trial arm provided the sample.

Trimming stripped 3 bases from V and 4 bases from J, with 9 bases between. CDR3 length: 13 residues. TCRdb's copy holds only in-frame clones and misses some; the assay was immunoSEQ multiplex PCR. The sample consists of about 450,000 clones, roughly 89% of them appearing once. Treatment here: some 20 received Ad26.COV2.S at low or high dose, single or two shots; about 5 received placebo; per-sample allocation not given. Sample collection was performed on day 63 after the first vaccine or placebo injection. An adult aged 18-55 years in Boston served as the donor. The V and J genes are TRBV12-3 or TRBV12-4 and TRBJ2-5; D perhaps matches TRBD2 (7 bases). This receptor was identified in a person between 18 and 60 years old who received the Ad26.COV2.S COVID-19 vaccine or a placebo. The source material was peripheral blood, sampled in a trial of Ad26.COV2.S vaccine versus placebo. The CDR3 nucleotides read TGTGCCAGCAGTTTCGGGGGGCGAGAGACCCAGTACTTC. The encoded protein is CASSFGGRETQYF.